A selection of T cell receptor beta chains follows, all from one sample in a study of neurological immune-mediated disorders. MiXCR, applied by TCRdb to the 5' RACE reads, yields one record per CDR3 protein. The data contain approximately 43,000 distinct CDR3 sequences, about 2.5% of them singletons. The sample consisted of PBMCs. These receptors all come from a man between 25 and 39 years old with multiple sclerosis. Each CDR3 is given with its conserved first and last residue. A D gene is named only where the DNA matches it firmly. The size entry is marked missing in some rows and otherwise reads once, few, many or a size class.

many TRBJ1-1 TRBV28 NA TGTGCCAGCAGCCTTTGGAAGGGGAATGGGGACACTGAAGCTTTCTTT CASSLWKGNGDTEAFF
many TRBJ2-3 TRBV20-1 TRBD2 TGCAGTGCTAGAGATCCACGGGAGGTAGCAGATACGCAGTATTTT CSARDPREVADTQYF
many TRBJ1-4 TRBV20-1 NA TGCAGTGCTAGAGATCGGGGATATGAAAAACTGTTTTTT CSARDRGYEKLFF
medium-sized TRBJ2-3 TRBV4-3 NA TGCGCCAGCAGCCAACTGAGGTTCACAGATACGCAGTATTTT CASSQLRFTDTQYF
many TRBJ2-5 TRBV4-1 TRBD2 TGCGCCAGCAGCCATCCCGGGACTAGCGGGGGACGGGAGACCCAGTACTTC CASSHPGTSGGRETQYF
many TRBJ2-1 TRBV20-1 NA TGCAGTGCTAGAGTCATCGGCCAGTCCTACAATGAGCAGTTCTTC CSARVIGQSYNEQFF
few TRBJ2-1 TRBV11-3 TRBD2 TGTGCCAGCAGCCGGAGAGCGGGAGGGCCCAACAATGAGCAGTTCTTC CASSRRAGGPNNEQFF
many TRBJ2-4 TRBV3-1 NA TGTGCCAGCCCTCCCCCATGCAAAAACATTCAGTACTTC CASPPPCKNIQYF
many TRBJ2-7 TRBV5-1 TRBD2 TGCGCCAGCAGCTCGAGGACTAGCGGAACCTACGAGCAGTACTTC CASSSRTSGTYEQYF
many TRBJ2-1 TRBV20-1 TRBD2 TGCAGTGCTAGGGGGACTAGCCGGTTTGCGCAGTTCTTC CSARGTSRFAQFF
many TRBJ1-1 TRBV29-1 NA TGCAGCGCGGAAGAGGGCACTGAAGCTTTCTTT CSAEEGTEAFF
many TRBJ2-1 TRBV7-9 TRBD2 TGTGCCAGCAGCCCCACTAGCGGGGCTATAAATGAGCAGTTCTTC CASSPTSGAINEQFF
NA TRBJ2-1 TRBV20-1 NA TGCAGTGCTAGAGACGGCGGGCAGGGGGGTCTCAATGAGCAGTTCTTC CSARDGGQGGLNEQFF
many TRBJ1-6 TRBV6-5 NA TGTGCCAGCACGAACGGGGTCAACCTCCACTTT CASTNGVNLHF
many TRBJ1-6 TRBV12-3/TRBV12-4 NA TGTGCCAGCAGTTTTCAGGGAGATTCACCCCTCCACTTT CASSFQGDSPLHF
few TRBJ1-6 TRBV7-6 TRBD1 TGTGCCAGCAGCAGGGGACAGGGGGCTTCCTATAATTCACCCCTCCACTTT CASSRGQGASYNSPLHF
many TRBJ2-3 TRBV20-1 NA TGCAGTGCAACAAAACAGGGAATGGGCACAGATACGCAGTATTTT CSATKQGMGTDTQYF